The 15 T cell receptor beta chains in this list originate from one sample, sequenced in a study of T cell clones after liver transplantation. Data came from immunoSEQ multiplex PCR; TCRdb stores just in-frame clones and leaves some out. The sample consists of tens of thousands of clones, more than 75% of them appearing once. The sample consisted of CD4+ T cells from blood, taken before liver transplant. The receptor source for this set is a human donor who received a liver transplant.

V is TRBV12-5 and J is TRBJ2-7, with D perhaps matching TRBD2 (6 bases). Germline-derived CDR1 and CDR2 are LGHNT and FRNRAP. The V gene lost 5 bases and the J gene lost 4 bases, with 9 bases spanning the gap. This CDR3 has 12 amino acids. CDR3 DNA: TGTGCTAGTGGTGCCGGGACTTACGAGCAGTACTTC. Protein product: CASGAGTYEQYF.

The chain recombines TRBV6-5 with TRBJ1-2; D not certain. CDR1 and CDR2 (germline): MNHEY, SVGAGI. This CDR3 is 13 amino acids long. Trimming took 6 bases from V and 3 from J, leaving 11 bases between them. In nucleotides, the CDR3 is TGTGCCAGCAGCCTTGGACGGCACTATGGCTACACCTTC. Translation: CASSLGRHYGYTF.

J is TRBJ2-2 and V is TRBV25-1; D possibly corresponds to TRBD1 (5 bases). This CDR3 is built from 15 residues. V lost 2 bases, J lost 3 bases, and 10 bases lay in between. Germline V gene lookup returns CDR1 MGHDK and CDR2 SYGVNS. DNA for the CDR3: TGTGCCAGCAGTGAAGCAGGGAAGGACACCGGGGAGCTGTTTTTT. Its translation is CASSEAGKDTGELFF.

As DNA, the CDR3 is TGTGCCAGCAGCTTTAGTCACGAGGGGCAGGAGACCCAGTACTTC. Protein sequence: CASSFSHEGQETQYF. This sequence joins TRBV7-7 and TRBJ2-5; tentatively, D is TRBD1 or TRBD2 (5 bases each). CDR1 and CDR2 (germline): SSHAT, FNYEAQ (reference sequence). Trimming took off 3 bases at V and 5 bases at J, with 16 bases between the two ends. The CDR3 length is 15 residues.

A single count supports this clone. V and J are TRBV5-1 and TRBJ2-2; the D is unclear. The CDR3 extends over 15 amino acids. Per the germline V gene, CDR1 is SGHRS and CDR2 is YFSETQ. V shed 0 bases and J shed 2 bases, with 8 bases lying between them. CDR3 sequence (DNA): TGCGCCAGCAGCTTGGGGGGAACAAACACCGGGGAGCTGTTTTTT. It yields the protein CASSLGGTNTGELFF.

The chain combines TRBV25-1 with TRBJ2-5; 8 nucleotides align to TRBD1. CDR3 size: 14 residues. J gave up 4 bases and V 3 bases, and 4 bases lay outside the gene matches. Germline lookup yields CDR1 MGHDK and CDR2 SYGVNS. The CDR3 DNA reads TGTGCCAGCAGTGAGGCCGGACAGGGAGAGACCCAGTACTTC. This codes for CASSEAGQGETQYF.

CDR3 DNA: TGTGCCAGCATGGTGGGAGACACAAGAAACACCATATATTTT. It codes for CASMVGDTRNTIYF. The chain couples TRBV28 to TRBJ1-3; D unresolved. CDR3 size: 14 residues. V was pared by 7 bases and J by 5 bases, with 15 bases between. Germline loops: CDR1 MDHEN, CDR2 SYDVKM.

The genes are TRBV5-4 and TRBJ2-1; D may be TRBD2 (6 bases). V lost 3 bases and J lost 5, with 15 bases in between. CDR3 length equals 15 residues. CDR1 is SGHNT, CDR2 YYREEE, per germline (reference sequence). In nucleotides, the CDR3 is TGTGCCAGCAGCTCGGGGGTCTCGAAGAACAATGAGCAGTTCTTC. Encoded protein: CASSSGVSKNNEQFF.

This chain joins TRBV7-8 and TRBJ2-7; perhaps TRBD2 as D (6 bases). CDR1 SGHVS and CDR2 FQNEAQ come from the germline V gene. Trimming pared 5 bases from V and 4 bases from J, leaving 12 bases between. The CDR3 has 13 amino acids. This chain's CDR3 is CASSRPDYYEQYF. The CDR3 DNA follows: TGTGCCAGCAGCCGCCCGGACTATTACGAGCAGTACTTC.

A single count supports this clone. The rearrangement joins TRBV6-1 to TRBJ2-7; maybe TRBD1 (5 bases). CDR1 and CDR2 (germline): MNHNS, SASEGT. Trimming pared 10 bases from V and 0 bases from J, leaving 13 bases between. CDR3 length: 13 residues. The CDR3 reads CATNRRTSYEQYF. CDR3 sequence (DNA): TGTGCCACCAACAGGAGAACCTCCTACGAGCAGTACTTC.

The chain couples TRBV9 to TRBJ1-2; D gene uncertain. This CDR3 has 15 amino acids. Germline assignment: CDR1 SGDLS and CDR2 YYNGEE. The V end lost 3 bases, the J end lost 0 bases, and 12 bases lay between the germline ends. CDR3 amino acids: CASSDSPTANYGYTF. CDR3 coding DNA: TGTGCCAGCAGCGATTCCCCGACGGCTAACTATGGCTACACCTTC. The whole variable domain, filled in from reference TRBV9 and TRBJ1-2, reads DSGVTQTPKHLITATGQRVTLRCSPRSGDLSVYWYQQSLDQGLQFLIQYYNGEERAKGNILERFSAQQFPDLHSELNLSSLELGDSALYFCASSDSPTANYGYTFGSGTRLTVV.

The chain employs TRBV10-3 and TRBJ2-1; 9 nucleotides agree with TRBD2. The CDR3 extends over 13 amino acids. Trimming at V came to 7 bases and at J to 3 bases, leaving 1 base not matched to a gene. CDR1 ENHRY and CDR2 SYGVKD come from the germline V gene. CDR3 sequence (DNA): TGTGCCATCAATAGCGGGGGCTACAATGAGCAGTTCTTC. It yields the protein CAINSGGYNEQFF.

This chain joins TRBV19 and TRBJ2-3; no definite D call. Looked up from germline, CDR1 is LNHDA and CDR2 is SQIVND (reference sequence). Trimming cost V 4 bases and J 6 bases, with 17 bases left between them. This CDR3 comprises 15 residues. This CDR3 reads CASSNKGSSIDTQYF. The DNA of the CDR3 is TGTGCCAGTAGTAATAAGGGATCCAGTATTGATACGCAGTATTTT.

The rearrangement uses TRBV5-1 and TRBJ1-1; D perhaps matches TRBD1 (6 bases). CDR1 SGHRS and CDR2 YFSETQ come from the germline V gene. This CDR3 has 15 amino acids. V was cut by 0 bases and J by 5 bases, with 14 bases left in between. The CDR3: CASSLEPGARTEAFF. CDR3 bases: TGCGCCAGCAGCTTGGAACCGGGGGCAAGGACTGAAGCTTTCTTT.

The table lists this clone with a count of one. CDR3: CASSLESGAGNTEAFF. CDR3 bases: TGCGCCAGCAGCTTGGAGAGTGGGGCGGGGAACACTGAAGCTTTCTTT. This chain connects TRBV5-1 to TRBJ1-1; possibly TRBD1 for D (5 bases). Germline V gene lookup returns CDR1 SGHRS and CDR2 YFSETQ. The CDR3 runs to 16 residues. V was pared by 0 bases and J by 1 base, with 13 bases between.